What follows are 6 T cell receptor beta chains derived from one specimen sequenced in a study of early T cells in non-severe SARS-CoV-2 infection. MiXCR, run by TCRdb on the 5' RACE reads, gives a single entry per CDR3 protein. The sample contains 35,000 to 50,000 distinct CDR3 sequences, 5.5% to 6.5% of which appear only once. The specimen sequenced was whole blood. The source of these receptors is an adult who was a healthcare worker with PCR-confirmed SARS-CoV-2 infection or an uninfected control (not recorded which).

This clonotype was recorded many times. One end of the junction is discordant with germline, which a read error may explain. The chain has TRBV12-3 or TRBV12-4 and TRBJ2-5, with 9 bases that match TRBD2. The CDR3 has 13 amino acids. CDR3 sequence reads: CASRLAGEETQYF. CDR3 sequence (DNA): TGTGCCAGCAGATTAGCGGGGGAGGAGACCCAGTACTTC.

This clonotype was picked up many times. The rearrangement links TRBV11-2 to TRBJ2-5; D is ambiguous. V was clipped by 0 bases and J by 7 bases, with 6 bases between them. CDR1 is SGHAT and CDR2 is FQNNGV in the germline V gene. The CDR3 extends over 12 amino acids. The DNA of the CDR3 is TGTGCCAGCAGCTTAGATAGATGGACCCAGTACTTC. It is translated as CASSLDRWTQYF. The full variable domain, its missing parts supplied by reference TRBV11-2 and TRBJ2-5, is EAGVAQSPRYKIIEKRQSVAFWCNPISGHATLYWYQQILGQGPKLLIQFQNNGVVDDSQLPKDRFSAERLKGVDSTLKIQPAKLEDSAVYLCASSLDRWTQYFGPGTRLLVL.

Comments on this clonotype: A read error may produce the germline difference seen at one junction end. The V and J genes are TRBV11-2 and TRBJ2-7, with D unresolved. CDR1 and CDR2 from the germline V gene are SGHAT and FQNNGV. The CDR3 loop spans 15 amino acids. CDR3 sequence reads: CAGSLEVGKTYEQYF. DNA of the CDR3: TGTGCCGGCAGCTTAGAGGTGGGCAAGACCTACGAGCAGTACTTC. The full variable domain, its missing parts supplied by reference TRBV11-2 and TRBJ2-7, is EAGVAQSPRYKIIEKRQSVAFWCNPISGHATLYWYQQILGQGPKLLIQFQNNGVVDDSQLPKDRFSAERLKGVDSTLKIQPAKLEDSAVYLCAGSLEVGKTYEQYFGPGTRLTVT.

The chain recombines TRBV18 with TRBJ2-5; no reliable D call. The CDR3 is 13 residues long. Germline V gene data show CDR1 as KGHSH and CDR2 as LQKENI. Deletions cut 4 bases from V and 2 bases from J, with 8 bases between. The CDR3 DNA reads TGTGCCAGCTCACTGACCGTACAAGAGACCCAGTACTTC. It codes for CASSLTVQETQYF.

This clonotype was counted many times. The chain is built from TRBV7-6 and TRBJ2-1; D remains ambiguous. Germline V gene sequence: CDR1 SGHVS, CDR2 FNYEAQ. This CDR3 is built from 13 residues. Trimming shortened V by 1 base and J by 6 bases, and 7 bases separated the two germline ends. The CDR3 bases are TGTGCCAGCAGCTTAGGTAATTTCAATGAGCAGTTCTTC. Protein sequence: CASSLGNFNEQFF.

This clonotype was counted a few times. This chain links TRBV4-3 with TRBJ2-3; D is unclear. CDR1 and CDR2 from the germline V gene are LGHNA and YSLEER. The CDR3 covers 14 residues. V lost 1 base, J lost 3 bases, and 8 bases lay in between. The chain's CDR3 is CASSQGLRTDTQYF. The CDR3, as DNA: TGCGCCAGCAGCCAAGGGCTCAGGACAGATACGCAGTATTTT.